This T cell receptor (beta chain) is from a study of cytomegalovirus exposure and HLA in healthy donors. PCR was performed using 60 Vbeta and 13 Jbeta primers. Profiling relied on immunoSEQ multiplex PCR, and the TCRdb table lists in-frame clones only, not all of them. The profile covers about 140,000 clones, with nearly 70% appearing a single time and about 10% taken by the ten largest. Germline CDR1 is SGHNT and CDR2 is YENEEA. V gave up 1 base and J gave up 4 bases; unmatched junction bases: 7. The CDR3 extends over 16 amino acids. The source material was PBMCs. This TCR was sampled from a man between 25 and 39 years old in good health and CMV-seropositive. V usage is TRBV11-3 and J usage is TRBJ1-2; 9 nucleotides line up with TRBD1. Here the CDR3 reads CASSLARLGQGYGYTF. Here the CDR3 DNA reads TGTGCCAGCAGCTTAGCGAGATTGGGACAGGGCTATGGCTACACCTTC.